The T cell receptor (beta chain) described here comes from a study of blood T cell repertoires in COVID-19. Study summary: Spain, Italy and the United States supplied samples that represented acute and convalescent COVID-19.

The table came from immunoSEQ multiplex PCR; TCRdb's copy has only in-frame clones and leaves some out. The table has some 150,000 clones, more than 70% seen once. This TCR was recovered from a man between 60 and 75 years old with active or convalescent COVID-19. The sequenced sample was peripheral blood.

The CDR3 here is CASSPVGHITGELFF. As DNA, the CDR3 is TGTGCCAGCAGCCCTGTCGGACATATCACCGGGGAGCTGTTTTTT. V is TRBV11-3 and J is TRBJ2-2; weak D call: TRBD1 (5 bases). V gave up 5 bases and J gave up 4 bases, with 14 bases separating them. CDR1 SGHNT and CDR2 YENEEA come from the germline V gene. The CDR3 covers 15 residues.